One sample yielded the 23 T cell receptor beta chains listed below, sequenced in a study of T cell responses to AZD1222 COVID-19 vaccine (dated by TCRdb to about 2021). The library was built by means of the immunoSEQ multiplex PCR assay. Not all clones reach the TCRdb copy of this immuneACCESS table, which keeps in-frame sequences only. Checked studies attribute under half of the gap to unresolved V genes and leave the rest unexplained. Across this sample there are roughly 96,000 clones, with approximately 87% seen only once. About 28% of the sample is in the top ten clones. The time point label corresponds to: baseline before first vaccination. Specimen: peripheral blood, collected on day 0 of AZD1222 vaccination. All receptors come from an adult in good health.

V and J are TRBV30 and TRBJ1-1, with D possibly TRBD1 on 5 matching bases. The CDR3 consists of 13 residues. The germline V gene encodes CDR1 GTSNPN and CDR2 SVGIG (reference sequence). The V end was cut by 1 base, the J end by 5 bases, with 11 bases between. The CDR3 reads CAWSAPRQTEAFF. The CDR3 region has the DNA TGTGCCTGGAGTGCCCCTAGACAGACTGAAGCTTTCTTT.

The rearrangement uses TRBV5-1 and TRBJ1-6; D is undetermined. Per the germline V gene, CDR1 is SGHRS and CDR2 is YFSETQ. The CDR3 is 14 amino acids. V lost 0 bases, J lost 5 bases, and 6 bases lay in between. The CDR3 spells CASSLGVNNSPLHF. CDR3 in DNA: TGCGCCAGCAGCTTGGGGGTTAATAATTCACCCCTCCACTTT.

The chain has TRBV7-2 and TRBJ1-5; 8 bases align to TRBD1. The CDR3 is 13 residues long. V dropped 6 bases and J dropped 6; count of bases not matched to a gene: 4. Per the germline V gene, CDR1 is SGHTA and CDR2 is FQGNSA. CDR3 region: CASRGQAGQPQHF. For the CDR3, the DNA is TGTGCCAGCAGGGGACAGGCGGGTCAGCCCCAGCATTTT.

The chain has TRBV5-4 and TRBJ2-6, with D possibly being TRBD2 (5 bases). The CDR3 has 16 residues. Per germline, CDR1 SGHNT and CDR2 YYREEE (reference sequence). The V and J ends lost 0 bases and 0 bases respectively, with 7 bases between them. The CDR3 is CASSLDAGSGANVLTF. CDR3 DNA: TGTGCCAGCAGCTTGGACGCGGGCTCTGGGGCCAACGTCCTGACTTTC.

CDR3 sequence: CASSAQGGDTYEQYF. CDR3 coding DNA: TGTGCCAGCAGCGCTCAGGGCGGGGACACCTACGAGCAGTACTTC. The chain is built from TRBV5-4 and TRBJ2-7, with D perhaps assigned TRBD1 or TRBD2 (6 bases each). V lost 4 bases and J 2 bases, leaving 16 bases between the germline ends. Germline CDR1 SGHNT, CDR2 YYREEE (reference sequence). This CDR3 is 15 amino acids long.

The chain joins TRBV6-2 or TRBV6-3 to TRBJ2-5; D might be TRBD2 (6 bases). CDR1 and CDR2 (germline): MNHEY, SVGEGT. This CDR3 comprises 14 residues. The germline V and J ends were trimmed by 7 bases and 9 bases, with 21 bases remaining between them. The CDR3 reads CASTFSGPRRAQYF. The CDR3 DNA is TGTGCCAGCACTTTCTCCGGGCCCCGGAGGGCCCAGTACTTC.

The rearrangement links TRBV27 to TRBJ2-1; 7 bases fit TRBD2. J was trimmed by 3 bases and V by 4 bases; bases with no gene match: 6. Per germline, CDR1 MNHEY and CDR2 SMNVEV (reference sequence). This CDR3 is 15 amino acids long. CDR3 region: CASSSSGKVYNEQFF. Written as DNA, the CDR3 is TGTGCCAGCAGTTCCAGCGGGAAAGTCTACAATGAGCAGTTCTTC.

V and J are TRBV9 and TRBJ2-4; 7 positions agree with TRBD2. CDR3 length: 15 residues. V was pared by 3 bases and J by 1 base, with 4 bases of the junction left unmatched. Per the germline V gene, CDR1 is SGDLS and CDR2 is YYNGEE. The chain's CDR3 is CASSGTSAAKNIQYF. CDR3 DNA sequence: TGTGCCAGCAGCGGCACTAGCGCGGCCAAAAACATTCAGTACTTC.

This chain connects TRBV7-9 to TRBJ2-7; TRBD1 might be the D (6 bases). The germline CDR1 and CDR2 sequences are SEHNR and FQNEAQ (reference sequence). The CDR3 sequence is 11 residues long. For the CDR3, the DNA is TGTGCAGCAGGGGCAGCCTACGAGCAGTACTTC. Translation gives CAAGAAYEQYF.

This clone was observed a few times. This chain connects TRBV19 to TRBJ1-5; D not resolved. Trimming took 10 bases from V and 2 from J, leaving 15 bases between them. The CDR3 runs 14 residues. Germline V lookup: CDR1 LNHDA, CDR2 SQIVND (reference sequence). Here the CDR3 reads CATQKTQGNQPQHF. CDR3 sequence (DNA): TGTGCCACCCAAAAAACGCAGGGCAATCAGCCCCAGCATTTT.

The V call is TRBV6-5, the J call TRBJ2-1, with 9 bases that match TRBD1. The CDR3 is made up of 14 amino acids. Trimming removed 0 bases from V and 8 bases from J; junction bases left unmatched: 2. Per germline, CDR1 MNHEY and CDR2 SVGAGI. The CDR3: CASSYSDRGYEQFF. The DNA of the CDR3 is TGTGCCAGCAGTTACTCGGACAGGGGCTATGAGCAGTTCTTC.

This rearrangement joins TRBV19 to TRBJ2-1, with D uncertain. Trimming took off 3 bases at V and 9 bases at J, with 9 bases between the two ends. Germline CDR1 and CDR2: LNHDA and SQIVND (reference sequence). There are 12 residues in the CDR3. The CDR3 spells CASSILLGEQFF. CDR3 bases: TGTGCCAGTAGTATCCTCTTAGGTGAGCAGTTCTTC.

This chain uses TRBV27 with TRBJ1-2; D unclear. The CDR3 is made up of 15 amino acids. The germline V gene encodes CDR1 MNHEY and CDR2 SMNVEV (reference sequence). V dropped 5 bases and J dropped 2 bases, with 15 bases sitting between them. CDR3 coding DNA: TGTGCCAGCAGTCCCACTGGTTTCGGGAACTATGGCTACACCTTC. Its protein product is CASSPTGFGNYGYTF.

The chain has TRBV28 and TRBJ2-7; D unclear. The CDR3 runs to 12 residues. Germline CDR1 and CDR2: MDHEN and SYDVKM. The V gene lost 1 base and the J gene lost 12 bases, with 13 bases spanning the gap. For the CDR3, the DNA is TGTGCCAGCAGTTTATTTAGGAACCGGTGGTACTTC. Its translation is CASSLFRNRWYF.

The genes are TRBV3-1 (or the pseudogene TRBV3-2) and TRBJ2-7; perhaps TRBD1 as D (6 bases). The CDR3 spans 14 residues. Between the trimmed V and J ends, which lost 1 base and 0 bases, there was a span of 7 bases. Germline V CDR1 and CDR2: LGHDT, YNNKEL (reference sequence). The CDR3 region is CASSQGTASYEQYF. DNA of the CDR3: TGTGCCAGCAGCCAAGGGACAGCCTCCTACGAGCAGTACTTC.

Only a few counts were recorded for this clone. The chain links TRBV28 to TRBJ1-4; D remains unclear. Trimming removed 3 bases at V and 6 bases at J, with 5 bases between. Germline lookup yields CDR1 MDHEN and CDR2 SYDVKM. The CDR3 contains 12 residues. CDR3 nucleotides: TGTGCCAGCAGTTTTTCGGATGAAAAACTGTTTTTT. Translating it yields CASSFSDEKLFF.

In nucleotides, the CDR3 is TGTGCCAGCAGCCCGGGAGTAGCCTACGAGCAGTACTTC. Translated, it gives CASSPGVAYEQYF. The chain recombines TRBV6-2 or TRBV6-3 with TRBJ2-7, with D tentatively TRBD2 (6 bases). Germline values: CDR1 MNHEY, CDR2 SVGEGT. The CDR3 spans 13 residues. V lost 6 bases to trimming and J lost 2 bases, with 11 bases between them.

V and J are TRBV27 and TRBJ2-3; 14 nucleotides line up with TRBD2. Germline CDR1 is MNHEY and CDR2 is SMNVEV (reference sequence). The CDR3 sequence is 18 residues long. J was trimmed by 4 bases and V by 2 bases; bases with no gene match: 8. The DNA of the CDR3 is TGTGCCAGCAGTTTAGTGGGGACTAGCGGGAGAGGCGCAGATACGCAGTATTTT. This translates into CASSLVGTSGRGADTQYF.

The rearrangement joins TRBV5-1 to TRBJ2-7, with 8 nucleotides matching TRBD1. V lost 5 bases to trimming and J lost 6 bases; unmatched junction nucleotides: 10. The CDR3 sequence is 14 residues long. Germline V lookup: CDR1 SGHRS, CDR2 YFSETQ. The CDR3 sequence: CASSRDRTSREQYF. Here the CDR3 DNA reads TGCGCCAGCAGTCGGGACAGGACCTCCCGCGAGCAGTACTTC.

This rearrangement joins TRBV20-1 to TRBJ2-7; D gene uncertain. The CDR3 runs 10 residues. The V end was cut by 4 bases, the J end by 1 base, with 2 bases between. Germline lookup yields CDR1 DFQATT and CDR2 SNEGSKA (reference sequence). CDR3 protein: CSAKSYEQYF. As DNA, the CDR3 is TGCAGTGCTAAATCCTACGAGCAGTACTTC.

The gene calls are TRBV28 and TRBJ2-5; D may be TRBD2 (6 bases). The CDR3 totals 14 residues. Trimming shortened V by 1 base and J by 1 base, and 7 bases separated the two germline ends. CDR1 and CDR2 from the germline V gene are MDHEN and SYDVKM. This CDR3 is CASSLSGGQETQYF. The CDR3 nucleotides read TGTGCCAGCAGTTTATCCGGGGGCCAAGAGACCCAGTACTTC.

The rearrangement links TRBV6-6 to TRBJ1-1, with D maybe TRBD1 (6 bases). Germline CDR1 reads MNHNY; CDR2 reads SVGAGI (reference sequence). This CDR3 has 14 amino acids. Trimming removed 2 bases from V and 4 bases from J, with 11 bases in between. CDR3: CASSYPGGLTEAFF. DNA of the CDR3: TGTGCCAGCAGTTACCCGGGGGGGCTCACTGAAGCTTTCTTT.

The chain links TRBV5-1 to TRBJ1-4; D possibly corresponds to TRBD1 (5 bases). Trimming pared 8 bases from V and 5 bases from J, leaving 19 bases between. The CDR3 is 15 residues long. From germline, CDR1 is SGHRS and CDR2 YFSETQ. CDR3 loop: CASALWDPQNEKLFF. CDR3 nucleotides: TGCGCCAGTGCCCTGTGGGACCCCCAGAATGAAAAACTGTTTTTT.